This is a list of T cell receptor beta chains from one sample in a study of regulatory T cells in long-lasting Graves disease. One entry per CDR3 protein, called by TCRdb with MiXCR from the multiplex PCR reads. The sample shows roughly 300,000 distinct CDR3 sequences, 20% of them seen only once. The sample was peripheral blood mononuclear cells (PBMCs), taken when the disease was refractory, from a patient treated with antithyroid drugs. The receptors were sampled from a female donor with Graves disease. Each CDR3 is given without its conserved first and last residue. Size is stated for part of the rows, as once, few or many counts, or as a class when the clone is expanded.

clone size,J gene,V gene,CDR3 protein
-,TRBJ2-7,TRBV6-5,ASSYVAGLSIGEQY
-,TRBJ2-7,TRBV7-2,ASSLVGPSGEQY
few,TRBJ2-7,TRBV19,ASSIRGRILEQY
few,TRBJ2-1,TRBV6-2/TRBV6-3,ASSLRGALSGRIYNEQF
many,TRBJ1-2,TRBV7-9,ASSPVSRAGGGYT
few,TRBJ2-4,TRBV30,AWRGHSGSELAKNIQY
many,TRBJ2-4,TRBV12-3/TRBV12-4,ASSFRGVAKNIQY
many,TRBJ2-7,TRBV9,ASSLAGTNEQY
-,TRBJ1-2,TRBV20-1,SAVPQGARNYGYT
-,TRBJ2-7,TRBV28,ASSYGTGAYGQY
many,TRBJ1-6,TRBV27,ASMWGSYNSPLH
many,TRBJ2-7,TRBV29-1,SVEDPYEQY
many,TRBJ1-4,TRBV2,ASRHGKLF
few,TRBJ1-2,TRBV19,ASSIVQGTNYGYT
few,TRBJ2-7,TRBV20-1,SAPPAGGLSYEQY